The sequence of this T cell receptor (beta chain) was determined in a study of early stage breast cancer tumors. Study background: Average read coverage per sample was about 10-fold.

Each sample had two DNA replicates, approximately 0.5 ug blood or roughly 1.4 ug tissue. Here immunoSEQ multiplex PCR was the method, and the copy in TCRdb shows in-frame clones only, minus some. The data show about 19,000 clones, with around 83% seen just once and under 2% held by the top ten. Trimming pared 2 bases from V and 0 bases from J, leaving 8 bases between. CDR1 is MDHEN and CDR2 is SYDVKM in the germline V gene. The length of the CDR3 is 16 residues. This clone has a handful of counts. Sequences were obtained from blood. The clonotype was recovered from a person aged 70 to 85 with breast cancer. This sequence joins TRBV28 and TRBJ1-6; D is unresolved. This chain's CDR3 is CASSLPGVSYNSPLHF. For the CDR3, the DNA is TGTGCCAGCAGTTTACCCGGGGTCTCCTATAATTCACCCCTCCACTTT.